Sequencing of this T cell receptor beta chain was carried out in a study of blood T cell repertoires in COVID-19. Study-level information: COVID-19 samples collected from the United States, Italy and Spain covered acute and convalescent phases. The cDNA or gDNA used as material had been derived from T cells, B-cell-depleted T cells, or PBMCs.

Per the study methods: Researchers report that nucleated cell counts were estimated from reference gene primer amplification. The assay was immunoSEQ multiplex PCR, and TCRdb's table has in-frame clones only and misses some. V and J calls and clone size are given by that table; D and trimming were obtained from the DNA. The sample yields several thousand clones, 70% to 90% seen once. The V gene's germline CDR1 is LNHNV and CDR2 YYDKDF (reference sequence). V lost 4 bases, J lost 3 bases, and 11 bases stayed unmatched. The length of the CDR3 is 16 residues. This sequence was found in a human donor in a cohort sampled during active COVID-19. The specimen was peripheral blood. The rearrangement joins TRBV15 to TRBJ2-7; the match to TRBD1 covers 8 bases. CDR3 bases: TGTGCCACCAGCACCCCACCCGGGACAGGAGACTACGAGCAGTACTTC. Translation gives CATSTPPGTGDYEQYF.